This TCR beta chain emerged from a study of identical twins. TCRdb independently ran MiXCR on the 5' RACE reads; one entry per CDR3 protein. The sample lists 550,000 to 700,000 distinct CDR3 sequences, around 21% occurring once. Germline CDR1 is SGHAT and CDR2 is FQNNGV. CDR3 length: 16 amino acids. Trimming took 1 base from V and 3 from J, leaving 16 bases between them. This sample was also put to use in a study of T cells expressing NK-cell markers. That source notes: With respect to HCMV, most of the eight sequenced donors were seropositive, and one was seronegative.

The chain combines TRBV11-2 with TRBJ2-7; D is perhaps TRBD1 (5 bases). The specimen sequenced was PBMCs. The sequence was collected from a woman under 30 in good health. The CDR3 is CASSLVAGLRGYEQYF. CDR3 nucleotide sequence: TGTGCCAGCAGCTTAGTGGCAGGGTTAAGGGGCTACGAGCAGTACTTC.